The entry below describes one T cell receptor beta chain. What antigen it recognizes has not been identified. The record has no base qualities; no much larger clone is one base away. Collaborating institutions collected whole blood in K2EDTA tubes following their own protocols. For TCRbeta analysis, collaborators shipped samples in one of three forms: frozen whole blood, isolated PBMCs, or DNA extracted from either of those sample types. These data originate in a study of blood T cell repertoires in COVID-19 (dated by TCRdb to the early 2020s). For the study in its entirety: Collaborator samples came from the United States, Italy and Spain and covered acute and convalescent phases of COVID-19. The material from the prospective study consisted of cDNA or gDNA derived from T cells, B-cell-depleted T cells, or PBMCs. Deeply sampled blood TCRbeta repertoires from subjects exposed to, actively infected with, or recovered from COVID-19 were included in the dataset. A freely available public database, intended as a resource for researchers studying the immune response to SARS-CoV-2, is where the repertoires were released. Samples came from the ongoing ImmuneRACE study (first 160 participants) plus 1,254 subjects from 6 global collaborators. A de-identified subject ID, COVID-19 status, age in years and sex were almost always included in the sample metadata. Where available, HLA class I and class II types were taken from metadata supplied by the sample provider and were not determined by assay-based typing.

There are 17 amino acids in the CDR3, from cysteine to phenylalanine inclusive. Just the 51-base CDR3 DNA is kept, in frame starting at base 1. Trimmed from V: 8 bases; trimmed from J: 7 bases; junction bases lacking a gene match: 17. The germline V gene provides CDR1 SGHTA and CDR2 FQGNSA. The immunoSEQ Assay, a bias-controlled multiplex PCR, was used to amplify TCRbeta CDR3 regions from genomic DNA. Turning to the authors' computational methods: The number of nucleated cells in each sample was estimated by amplification of reference gene primers within the assay. Sequence reads were collapsed and filtered to measure the absolute abundance of every unique TCRbeta CDR3 rearrangement. For each sample, productive Simpson clonality was calculated by taking the square root of Simpson's diversity index across productive rearrangements. In TCRdb, the immuneACCESS table is reduced to in-frame sequences with V and J assigned. These tables do not hold every clone; where another copy was compared, an unresolved V gene accounts for under half, and the others remain unexplained. The V and J calls and the clone size are those of that table, but D and trimming were determined from the DNA. Across this sample there are under 300,000 clones, with more than 70% seen only once. The ten biggest clones cover more than 9% of the sample.

Findings and caveats that apply to the study as a whole: Clinical and demographic metadata were provided uncurated, with the amount varying by source and participant.

The TCR was taken from a man older than 75 with acute or convalescent COVID-19. The V gene is TRBV7-2 and the J gene is TRBJ2-1, and TRBD2 aligns with 10 junction nucleotides. The sequenced sample was peripheral blood. The CDR3 protein sequence reads: CASQLSIAGGIINEQFF. The bases are TGTGCCAGCCAGCTTAGTATAGCGGGGGGCATTATAAATGAGCAGTTCTTC.